The 12 T cell receptor beta chains in this list originate from one sample, sequenced in a study of blood T cell repertoires in COVID-19. Assay used: immunoSEQ multiplex PCR; TCRdb lists only in-frame clones, some missing. This table holds about 120,000 clones, over 75% found once. The sample taken for sequencing was peripheral blood. The receptors here all came from a man aged 55 to 70 with active or convalescent COVID-19.

V gene TRBV13 combines with J gene TRBJ2-3, with D perhaps TRBD2 (6 bases). The CDR3 spans 16 residues. Germline V lookup: CDR1 PRHDT, CDR2 FYEKMQ (reference sequence). V was pared by 6 bases and J by 1 base, with 17 bases between. As DNA, the CDR3 is TGTGCCAGCAGTCCCGGTGGTAGCGGACGCACAGATACGCAGTATTTT. Amino acids: CASSPGGSGRTDTQYF.

This clone was observed a few times. CDR3 sequence: CASSRFGTTTEAFF. The CDR3 DNA reads TGTGCCAGCAGTCGATTCGGGACAACCACTGAAGCTTTCTTT. J is TRBJ1-1 and V is TRBV6-2 or TRBV6-3; a weak D match, TRBD1 (6 bases). Deletions cut 5 bases from V and 4 bases from J, with 14 bases between. Germline V gene sequence: CDR1 MNHEY, CDR2 SVGEGT. There are 14 residues in the CDR3.

The chain combines TRBV10-3 with TRBJ1-1; a possible D gene is TRBD1 (5 bases). Germline CDR1 reads ENHRY; CDR2 reads SYGVKD. The ends were cut back, 3 bases at V and 6 bases at J, with 11 bases in the middle. The CDR3 is 13 amino acids. CDR3 nucleotides: TGTGCCATCAGTGACAGGCAGGGCGCTGAAGCTTTCTTT. This encodes CAISDRQGAEAFF.

This clone was seen more than once but under ten times. The chain combines TRBV15 with TRBJ2-7; 12 bases map to TRBD2. The CDR3 has 16 amino acids. Germline V lookup: CDR1 LNHNV, CDR2 YYDKDF (reference sequence). V lost 1 base, J lost 2 bases, and 3 bases stayed unmatched. CDR3 region: CATSRGGLAGAYEQYF. The CDR3 DNA follows: TGTGCCACCAGCAGAGGGGGACTAGCGGGCGCCTACGAGCAGTACTTC.

This clone was seen a handful of times. The V call is TRBV28, the J call TRBJ1-2, with 8 bases identical to TRBD1. V trimming: 7 bases; J trimming: 2 bases; junction bases outside the gene matches: 12. Germline V CDR1 and CDR2: MDHEN, SYDVKM. The CDR3 extends over 16 amino acids. Here the CDR3 reads CASNKDRGGLNYGYTF. The DNA for the CDR3 is TGTGCCAGCAATAAAGACAGGGGCGGCCTAAACTATGGCTACACCTTC.

J is TRBJ2-4 and V is TRBV3-1 (or the pseudogene TRBV3-2), with a weak D call TRBD2 (5 bases). Trimming removed 1 base from V and 0 bases from J, with 7 bases in between. This CDR3 spans 15 amino acids. CDR1 and CDR2 from the germline V gene are LGHDT and YNNKEL (reference sequence). CDR3 amino acids: CASSQGGLAKNIQYF. The CDR3 nucleotides are TGTGCCAGCAGCCAAGGCGGACTAGCCAAAAACATTCAGTACTTC.

This clone occurred a few times. A junction end diverges from the germline sequence, so it may reflect a read error. V and J are TRBV28 and TRBJ1-3, with TRBD1 matching 8 bases. Germline V CDR1 and CDR2: MDHEN, SYDVKM. The CDR3 sequence is 13 residues long. The CDR3 nucleotides are TGTGCCAGCAGTCCCAAGGCAGGGGGCCACCCGCGTTTT. The encoded protein is CASSPKAGGHPRF.

The chain uses TRBV3-1 (or the pseudogene TRBV3-2) and TRBJ2-7; 9 bases fit TRBD1. The CDR3 covers 14 residues. The germline CDR1 and CDR2 sequences are LGHDT and YNNKEL (reference sequence). V lost 1 base to trimming and J lost 6 bases; unmatched junction nucleotides: 4. CDR3 sequence: CASSQVRDRVEQYF. The CDR3 DNA reads TGTGCCAGCAGCCAAGTTCGGGACAGGGTCGAGCAGTACTTC.

J is TRBJ2-7 and V is TRBV11-2, with a tentative D call TRBD1 (5 bases). Germline CDR1 reads SGHAT; CDR2 reads FQNNGV. The CDR3 consists of 14 residues. Trimming pared 5 bases from V and 1 base from J, leaving 12 bases between. The CDR3: CASSAIQGSYEQYF. CDR3 sequence (DNA): TGTGCCAGCAGCGCGATCCAGGGTTCCTACGAGCAGTACTTC.

The chain couples TRBV4-2 to TRBJ2-3; D is possibly TRBD1 (6 bases). V lost 2 bases and J 1 base, leaving 16 bases between the germline ends. Germline V gene sequence: CDR1 LGHNA, CDR2 YNFKEQ. The CDR3 is 17 residues long. CDR3 amino acids: CASSQTPGARGTDTQYF. CDR3 bases: TGTGCCAGCAGCCAAACCCCAGGGGCGAGGGGCACAGATACGCAGTATTTT.

The J gene is TRBJ2-5, the V gene TRBV2; unclear D gene. V was cut by 3 bases and J by 3 bases, with 14 bases left in between. The V gene's germline CDR1 is SNHLY and CDR2 FYNNEI. The CDR3 loop spans 15 amino acids. The CDR3 region has the DNA TGTGCCAGCAGTGACCACATGGGCCCCGAAGAGACCCAGTACTTC. Protein sequence: CASSDHMGPEETQYF.

This rearrangement joins TRBV27 to TRBJ2-2; 8 bases map to TRBD1. CDR1 and CDR2 from the germline V gene are MNHEY and SMNVEV (reference sequence). The ends lost 3 bases at V and 5 bases at J; junction bases unmatched: 2. The CDR3 is made up of 14 amino acids. This CDR3 is CASSLTGDTGELFF. The CDR3 nucleotides read TGTGCCAGCAGTTTGACAGGGGATACCGGGGAGCTGTTTTTT.